Listed below are T cell receptor beta chains from one sample, sequenced in a study of T cell changes during pregnancy in multiple sclerosis. The method was immunoSEQ multiplex PCR; TCRdb's version includes in-frame clones alone and lacks a portion of them. Of about 85,000 clones in the sample, 80% to 95% were seen once. Sequenced material: peripheral blood, taken in the first trimester of pregnancy. The receptor source for this set is a female donor with multiple sclerosis, enrolled in a pregnancy study. Both conserved end residues are part of each CDR3. A D gene is named only where the DNA matches it firmly. Clone sizes are given selectively: once, few, many, or a class where the clone is expanded.

abundance,j_gene,v_gene,d_gene,CDR3nt,CDR3aa
.,TRBJ1-6,TRBV7-9,.,TGTGCCAGCAGCTTAGTGGCAGGGAATTCACCCCTCCACTTT,CASSLVAGNSPLHF
.,TRBJ2-5,TRBV2,.,TGTGCCAGCAGGGCGGTACAAGAGACCCAGTACTTC,CASRAVQETQYF
.,TRBJ2-7,TRBV25-1,.,TGTGCCAGCAGCAGTCAGGGCGAGCAGTACTTC,CASSSQGEQYF
once,TRBJ2-5,TRBV27,TRBD2,TGTGCCAGCAGTATAGCGGGGGGGATTTGGGAGACCCAGTACTTC,CASSIAGGIWETQYF
.,TRBJ2-1,TRBV7-7,TRBD2,TGTGCTAGCAGCCCTCTGGGGGAAGCGGGATCTTCGAATGAGCAGTTCTTC,CASSPLGEAGSSNEQFF
.,TRBJ2-7,TRBV5-1,.,TGCGCCAGCAGCTTCCAGCGGGCGGGAAACGAGCAGTACTTC,CASSFQRAGNEQYF
.,TRBJ1-1,TRBV5-4,.,TGTGCCAGCAGCTACAGGGTTGCCGCGACTGAAGCTTTCTTT,CASSYRVAATEAFF
.,TRBJ1-1,TRBV20-1,TRBD1,TGCAGTCCCAGGGGGACCGCTGAAGCTTTCTTT,CSPRGTAEAFF
.,TRBJ2-5,TRBV7-2,.,TGTGCCAGCAGCTTGTTTTTGGAGGAGACCCAGTACTTC,CASSLFLEETQYF
.,TRBJ2-1,TRBV5-8,TRBD1,TGTGCCAGCAGCTTAATCGGACAGGGTACAAATGAGCAGTTCTTC,CASSLIGQGTNEQFF
.,TRBJ1-1,TRBV7-6,TRBD1,TGTGCCAGCAGCTTAGGTTGGACAGGGGGCCAGAACACTGAAGCTTTCTTT,CASSLGWTGGQNTEAFF
.,TRBJ1-5,TRBV30,.,TGTGCCTGGGGGACGGCAGGGGTAATCAATCAGCCCCAGCATTTT,CAWGTAGVINQPQHF
.,TRBJ1-5,TRBV6-6,.,TGTGCCAGCAGTTATTCGGACAGAATCAATCAGCCCCAGCATTTT,CASSYSDRINQPQHF
.,TRBJ2-7,TRBV28,TRBD1,TGTGCCAGCACCGAACAGGGGGGCTTTTACGAGCAGTACTTC,CASTEQGGFYEQYF
once,TRBJ2-3,TRBV14,.,TGTGCCAGCAGCCTCGGGACTCTATCGCAGTATTTT,CASSLGTLSQYF